This TCR beta chain was identified during a study of CD8+CD57+ T cells in acquired aplastic anemia. V was trimmed by 2 bases and J by 6 bases, leaving 10 bases between them. The CDR3 loop spans 13 amino acids. Germline V gives CDR1 SGHAT, CDR2 FQNNGV. Patients selected for sequencing had displayed CD8+CD57+ cell expansion by flow cytometry. The enrolled patients all had severe acquired aplastic anemia. Findings of the study overall: Some 29 CD8+ CDR3 sequences were shared between patients and controls. Patient and control CD8+ Simpson's diversity was not significantly different.

Genomic DNA served as template for TCR beta VDJ and CDR3 profiling. TCRdb re-analysed the reads in MiXCR, keeping a single row per CDR3 protein. The sample consists of 95,000 to 150,000 distinct CDR3 sequences, roughly 40% of them appearing once. Many counts were recorded for this clonotype. The antigen remains unidentified. Sequenced input: sorted CD4+, CD8+, or CD8+CD57+ T cells (not recorded which) from PBMCs. V gene TRBV11-2 combines with J gene TRBJ1-1, with D hard to call. The receptor comes from a human donor with aplastic anemia. DNA for the CDR3: TGTGCCAGCAGCTTACGAGCCGATTCTGAAGCTTTCTTT. Its translation is CASSLRADSEAFF.